Ten or more counts support the clone carrying this T cell receptor beta chain. The antigen remains unidentified. The record originates from a study of blood T cells in healthy people across ages. PCR was performed a second time for about 7 to 12 cycles using a sample-barcoded 5' primer and a J-beta primer mix. Sequencing yielded, for each sample, at least 2.5 million paired-end reads carrying CDR3. TCRdb reanalysed the 5' RACE reads using MiXCR and keeps one entry per CDR3 protein. The sample lists fewer than 900,000 distinct CDR3 sequences, approximately 43% seen once, with roughly 20% in the top ten. The germline V gene encodes CDR1 ENHRY and CDR2 SYGVKD. The CDR3 contains 14 residues. The J segment lost 5 bases and the V segment lost 9 bases, leaving 12 bases of the junction unmatched. Study conclusions and caveats: Calculation of diversity from one million T cells yielded estimates considered to be underestimates. Fewer expanded clones and more diversity marked long-lived versus aged donors.

Sequenced sample: blood. The rearrangement links TRBV10-3 to TRBJ2-7; 8 bases are shared with TRBD2. The sequence was obtained from a woman in her sixties or seventies in good health. This CDR3 reads CAIRLGGAPHEQYF. The CDR3 DNA reads TGTGCCATTCGCCTCGGGGGGGCTCCCCACGAGCAGTACTTC.